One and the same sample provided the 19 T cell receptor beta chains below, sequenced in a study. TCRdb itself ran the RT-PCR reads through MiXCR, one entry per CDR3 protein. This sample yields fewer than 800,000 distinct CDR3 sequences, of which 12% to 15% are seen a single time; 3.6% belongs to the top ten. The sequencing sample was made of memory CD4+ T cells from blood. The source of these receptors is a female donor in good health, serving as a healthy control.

The CDR3 DNA follows: TGTGCCAGCAGGCCCCGGGAAAGCAATCAGCCCCAGCATTTT. Amino acids: CASRPRESNQPQHF. The rearrangement links TRBV12-3 or TRBV12-4 to TRBJ1-5; D gene unclear. The CDR3 contains 14 residues. V lost 6 bases and J 1 base, leaving 10 bases between the germline ends.

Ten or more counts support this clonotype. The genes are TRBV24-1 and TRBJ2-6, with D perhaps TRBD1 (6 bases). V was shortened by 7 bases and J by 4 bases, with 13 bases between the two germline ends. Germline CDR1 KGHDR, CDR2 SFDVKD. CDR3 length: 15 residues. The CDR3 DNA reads TGTGCCACCAGACTTCCAGGGGCAGGGGCCAACGTCCTGACTTTC. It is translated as CATRLPGAGANVLTF.

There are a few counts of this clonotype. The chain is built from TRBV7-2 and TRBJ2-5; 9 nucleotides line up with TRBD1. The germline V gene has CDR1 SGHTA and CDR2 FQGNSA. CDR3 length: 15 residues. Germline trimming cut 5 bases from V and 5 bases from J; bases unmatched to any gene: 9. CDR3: CASSRTNRGRETQYF. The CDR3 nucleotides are TGTGCCAGCAGCCGGACCAACAGGGGGCGCGAGACCCAGTACTTC.

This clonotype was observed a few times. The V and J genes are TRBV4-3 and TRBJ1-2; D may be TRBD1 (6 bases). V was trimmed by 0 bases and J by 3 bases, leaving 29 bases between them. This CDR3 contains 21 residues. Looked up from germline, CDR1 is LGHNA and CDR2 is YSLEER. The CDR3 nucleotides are TGCGCCAGCAGCCAAGATTACCCCCTAGACAGGCCTCTATTGGGCCACTATGGCTACACCTTC. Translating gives CASSQDYPLDRPLLGHYGYTF.

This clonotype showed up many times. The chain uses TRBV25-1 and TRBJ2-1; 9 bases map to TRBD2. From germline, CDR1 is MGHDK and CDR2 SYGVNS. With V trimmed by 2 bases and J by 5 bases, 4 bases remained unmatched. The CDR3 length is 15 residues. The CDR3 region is CASSEKGLANNEQFF. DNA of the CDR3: TGTGCCAGCAGTGAAAAGGGACTAGCCAACAATGAGCAGTTCTTC. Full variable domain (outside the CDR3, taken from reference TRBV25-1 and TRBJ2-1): EADIYQTPRYLVIGTGKKITLECSQTMGHDKMYWYQQDPGMELHLIHYSYGVNSTEKGDLSSESTVSRIRTEHFPLTLESARPSHTSQYLCASSEKGLANNEQFFGPGTRLTVL.

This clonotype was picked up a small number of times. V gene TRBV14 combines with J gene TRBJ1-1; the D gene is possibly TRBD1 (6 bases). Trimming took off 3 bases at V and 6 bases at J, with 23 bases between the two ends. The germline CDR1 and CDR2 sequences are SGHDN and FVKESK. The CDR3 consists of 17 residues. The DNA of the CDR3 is TGTGCCAGCAGCCAGGGATCGGGGGGCCGCGACTTCTCTGAAGCTTTCTTT. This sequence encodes CASSQGSGGRDFSEAFF. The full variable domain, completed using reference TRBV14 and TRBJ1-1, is EAGVTQFPSHSVIEKGQTVTLRCDPISGHDNLYWYRRVMGKEIKFLLHFVKESKQDESGMPNNRFLAERTGGTYSTLKVQPAELEDSGVYFCASSQGSGGRDFSEAFFGQGTRLTVV.

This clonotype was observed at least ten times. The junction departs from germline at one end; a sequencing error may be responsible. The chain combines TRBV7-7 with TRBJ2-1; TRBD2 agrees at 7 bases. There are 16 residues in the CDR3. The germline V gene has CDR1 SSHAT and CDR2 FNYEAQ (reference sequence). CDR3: CASSLGGGSGYNEQFF. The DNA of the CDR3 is TGTGCTAGCAGCTTAGGCGGCGGGAGTGGGTACAATGAGCAGTTCTTC.

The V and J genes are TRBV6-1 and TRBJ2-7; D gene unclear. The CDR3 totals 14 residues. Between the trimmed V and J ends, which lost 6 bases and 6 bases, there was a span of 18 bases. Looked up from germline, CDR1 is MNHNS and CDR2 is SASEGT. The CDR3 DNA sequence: TGTGCCAGCAGGTTGAAGTCGAACTCTATCGAGCAGTACTTC. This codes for CASRLKSNSIEQYF.

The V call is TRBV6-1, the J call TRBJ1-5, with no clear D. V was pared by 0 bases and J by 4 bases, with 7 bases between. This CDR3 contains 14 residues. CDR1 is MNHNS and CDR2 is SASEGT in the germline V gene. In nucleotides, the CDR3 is TGTGCCAGCAGTGAAGCGGTCAGGAATCAGCCCCAGCATTTT. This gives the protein CASSEAVRNQPQHF.

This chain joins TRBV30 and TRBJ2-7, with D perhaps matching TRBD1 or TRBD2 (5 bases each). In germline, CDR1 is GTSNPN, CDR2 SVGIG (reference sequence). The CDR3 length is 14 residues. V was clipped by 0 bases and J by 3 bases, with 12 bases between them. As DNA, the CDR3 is TGTGCCTGGAGTGTGTCGTTGGGGGACTACGAGCAGTACTTC. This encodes CAWSVSLGDYEQYF.

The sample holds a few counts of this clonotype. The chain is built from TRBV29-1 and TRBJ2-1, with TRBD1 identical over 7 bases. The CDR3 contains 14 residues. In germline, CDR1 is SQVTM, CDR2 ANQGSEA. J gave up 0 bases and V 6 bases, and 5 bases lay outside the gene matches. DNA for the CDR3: TGCAGCGTCGAGGACAGGAGCTCCTACAATGAGCAGTTCTTC. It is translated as CSVEDRSSYNEQFF.

Written as DNA, the CDR3 is TGCAGCGTTGGGACAGGGGCAAATCAGCCCCAGCATTTT. Protein product: CSVGTGANQPQHF. V and J are TRBV29-1 and TRBJ1-5; 9 bases match TRBD1. The CDR3 runs to 13 residues. V shed 4 bases, J shed 4 bases, and the junction held 2 bases outside the gene matches. CDR1 is SQVTM and CDR2 is ANQGSEA in the germline V gene.

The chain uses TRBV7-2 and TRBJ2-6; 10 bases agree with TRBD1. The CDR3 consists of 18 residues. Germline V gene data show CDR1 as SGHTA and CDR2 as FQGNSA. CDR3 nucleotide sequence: TGTGTTAGCAGCCTACGGCGACAGGGGGCGGCAGGGGCCAACGTCCTGACTTTC. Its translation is CVSSLRRQGAAGANVLTF.

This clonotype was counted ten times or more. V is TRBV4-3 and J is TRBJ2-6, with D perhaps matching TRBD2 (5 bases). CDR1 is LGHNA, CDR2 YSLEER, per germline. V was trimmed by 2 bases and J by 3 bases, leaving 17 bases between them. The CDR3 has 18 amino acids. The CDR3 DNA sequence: TGCGCCAGCAGCCAACTACTGGGCGGAGGCTTTGGGGCCAACGTCCTGACTTTC. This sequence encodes CASSQLLGGGFGANVLTF.

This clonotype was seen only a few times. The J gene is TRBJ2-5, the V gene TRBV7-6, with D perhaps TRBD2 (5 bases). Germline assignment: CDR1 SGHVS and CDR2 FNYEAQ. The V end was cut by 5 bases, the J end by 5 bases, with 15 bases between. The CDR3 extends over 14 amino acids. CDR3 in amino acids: CASSHGLAVETQYF. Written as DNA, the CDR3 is TGTGCCAGCAGCCATGGACTGGCTGTTGAGACCCAGTACTTC.

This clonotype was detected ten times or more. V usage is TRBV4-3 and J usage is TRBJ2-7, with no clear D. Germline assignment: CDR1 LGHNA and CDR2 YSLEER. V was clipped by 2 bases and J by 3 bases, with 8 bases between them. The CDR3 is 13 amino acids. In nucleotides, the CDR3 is TGCGCCAGCAGCCAATACCCATTCTACGAGCAGTACTTC. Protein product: CASSQYPFYEQYF.

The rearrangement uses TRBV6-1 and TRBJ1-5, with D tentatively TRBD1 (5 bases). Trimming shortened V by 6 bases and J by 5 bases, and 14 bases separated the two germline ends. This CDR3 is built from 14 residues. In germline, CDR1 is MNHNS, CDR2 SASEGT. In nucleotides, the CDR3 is TGTGCCAGCAGCCTCCCGGGACCCGATCAGCCCCAGCATTTT. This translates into CASSLPGPDQPQHF.

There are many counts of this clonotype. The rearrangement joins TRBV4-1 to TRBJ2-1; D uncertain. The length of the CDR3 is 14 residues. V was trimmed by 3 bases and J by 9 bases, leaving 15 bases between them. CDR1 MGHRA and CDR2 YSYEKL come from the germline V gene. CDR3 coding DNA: TGCGCCAGCAGCCAGCTGGATTCGATTCGTGAGCAGTTCTTC. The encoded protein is CASSQLDSIREQFF.

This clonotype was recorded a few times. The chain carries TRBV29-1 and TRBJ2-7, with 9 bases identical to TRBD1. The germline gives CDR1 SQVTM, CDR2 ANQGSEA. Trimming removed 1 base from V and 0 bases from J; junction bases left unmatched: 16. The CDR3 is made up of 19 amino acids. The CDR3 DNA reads TGCAGCGTTGAAGCCCGGGACAGGGAGTCGACTACCTTCTCCTACGAGCAGTACTTC. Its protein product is CSVEARDRESTTFSYEQYF.